Below, one TCR beta chain is given with its context. This may be a read error: a much more frequent sequence differs by one nucleotide. The CDR3 is 14 residues long. The germline V and J ends were trimmed by 7 bases and 1 base, with 12 bases remaining between them. Germline CDR1 MDHEN, CDR2 SYDVKM. Total RNA and DNA came together from approximately 20-30 mg of bulk tissue without cell sorting. Every tumor specimen contained over 85% viable tumor cells. Total RNA amounting to 500 ng was the source from which TCR beta cDNA was made with a constant-region primer. What produced the TCR beta libraries was three nested multiplex PCR rounds using slightly modified ARM-PCR. Each of the first two PCR rounds ran approximately 10 cycles with TRBV1-TRBV30 forward and C-beta reverse primers. Each CDR3 protein gets one entry after TCRdb re-called the multiplex PCR reads with MiXCR. The repertoire holds around 190,000 distinct CDR3 sequences, with around four fifths as singletons.

The data were taken from a study of tumor-infiltrating lymphocytes in primary liver carcinoma. The V gene is TRBV28, the J gene TRBJ2-3; D possibly corresponds to TRBD1 (6 bases). The sequence came from a man aged 35-49 years with primary liver carcinoma and hepatitis B virus infection. The sequenced sample was tumor tissue from primary liver carcinoma. CDR3 in DNA: TGTGCCAGCATAACACGACAGGGCACAGATACGCAGTATTTT. Its translation: CASITRQGTDTQYF. The entire variable domain, with the rest obtained from reference TRBV28 and TRBJ2-3, is as follows: DVKVTQSSRYLVKRTGEKVFLECVQDMDHENMFWYRQDPGLGLRLIYFSYDVKMKEKGDIPEGYSVSREKKERFSLILESASTNQTSMYLCASITRQGTDTQYFGPGTRLTVL.